The 28 T cell receptor beta chains given below trace back to one sample, sequenced in a study of T cells in Graves' hyperthyroidism and ophthalmopathy. RNA transcripts gave rise to amplified TCR beta CDR3 regions. First-round RT-PCR targeting the TCR CDR3 was performed with the HTBI primer set. A single record per CDR3 protein comes from TCRdb applying MiXCR to the multiplex PCR reads. Among about 350,000 distinct CDR3 sequences listed, roughly 20% were seen once. Source material: blood. Receptors were obtained from a middle-aged woman with Graves' ophthalmopathy.

Ten or more counts support this clonotype. The CDR3 DNA is TGTGCCAGCTCCCCCCGGGATGGCTATGGCTACACCTTC. It is translated as CASSPRDGYGYTF. This rearrangement joins TRBV7-2 to TRBJ1-2; D remains ambiguous. The germline CDR1 and CDR2 sequences are SGHTA and FQGNSA. V was shortened by 8 bases and J by 4 bases, with 14 bases between the two germline ends. The CDR3 consists of 13 residues. Full variable domain (rest looked up from reference TRBV7-2 and TRBJ1-2): GAGVSQSPSNKVTEKGKDVELRCDPISGHTALYWYRQSLGQGLEFLIYFQGNSAPDKSGLPSDRFSAERTGGSVSTLTIQRTQQEDSAVYLCASSPRDGYGYTFGSGTRLTVV.

At least ten counts were recorded for this clonotype. J is TRBJ1-1 and V is TRBV27, with D perhaps TRBD1 (5 bases). Trimming pared 2 bases from V and 3 bases from J, leaving 16 bases between. This CDR3 is built from 16 residues. Germline V gives CDR1 MNHEY, CDR2 SMNVEV (reference sequence). In nucleotides, the CDR3 is TGTGCCAGCAGTTTAATAAGGCAGGGAAGGGACACTGAAGCTTTCTTT. Protein product: CASSLIRQGRDTEAFF.

This clonotype has at least ten counts. CDR3 residues: CASSQEVLGNEQYF. CDR3 DNA: TGTGCCAGCAGCCAAGAAGTCTTGGGAAACGAGCAGTACTTC. The chain is built from TRBV4-2 and TRBJ2-7; no clear D gene. CDR3 length equals 14 residues. Germline CDR1 LGHNA, CDR2 YNFKEQ. Trimming removed 0 bases from V and 5 bases from J, with 11 bases in between.

This clonotype appeared many times. The V and J genes are TRBV2 and TRBJ2-5, with 7 positions matching TRBD2. This CDR3 spans 15 amino acids. V lost 4 bases, J lost 2 bases, and 7 bases stayed unmatched. CDR1 is SNHLY and CDR2 is FYNNEI in the germline V gene. CDR3 DNA sequence: TGTGCCAGCAGTGTTACGGGAGGCAGGCAAGAGACCCAGTACTTC. It specifies CASSVTGGRQETQYF. The whole variable domain, filled in from reference TRBV2 and TRBJ2-5, reads EPEVTQTPSHQVTQMGQEVILRCVPISNHLYFYWYRQILGQKVEFLVSFYNNEISEKSEIFDDQFSVERPDGSNFTLKIRSTKLEDSAMYFCASSVTGGRQETQYFGPGTRLLVL.

This clonotype appeared many times. The chain joins TRBV27 to TRBJ2-5, with TRBD1 identical over 8 bases. There are 14 residues in the CDR3. V lost 6 bases, J lost 5 bases, and 8 bases stayed unmatched. The germline V gene encodes CDR1 MNHEY and CDR2 SMNVEV (reference sequence). The CDR3 DNA reads as TGTGCCAGCAGACTAACAGGGGGTCGGGAGACCCAGTACTTC. As protein: CASRLTGGRETQYF.

This clonotype showed up many times. This rearrangement joins TRBV10-3 to TRBJ1-5, with D perhaps matching TRBD1 (6 bases). The length of the CDR3 is 12 residues. The germline CDR1 and CDR2 sequences are ENHRY and SYGVKD. Deletions cut 8 bases from V and 7 bases from J, with 12 bases between. The CDR3, as DNA: TGTGCCATCTCAGGGGATAGGCAGCCCCAGCATTTT. This translates into CAISGDRQPQHF.

This clonotype showed up many times. CDR3 sequence reads: CAIRPGQVNQPQHF. The CDR3 nucleotides read TGTGCCATCAGGCCGGGACAGGTCAATCAGCCCCAGCATTTT. This chain links TRBV10-3 with TRBJ1-5; 8 bases line up with TRBD1. Germline CDR1 and CDR2: ENHRY and SYGVKD. V shed 6 bases, J shed 3 bases, and the junction held 4 bases outside the gene matches. The CDR3 is made up of 14 amino acids.

A word on this clonotype: This clone may be a read error of a much larger clone one base away. This chain uses TRBV30 with TRBJ2-7; D might be TRBD1 (5 bases). Germline CDR1 reads GTSNPN; CDR2 reads SVGIG (reference sequence). This CDR3 has 14 amino acids. This CDR3 reads CAWTVETGSYERYF. CDR3 in DNA: TGTGCCTGGACGGTTGAAACAGGCTCCTACGAGCGGTACTTC.

At least ten counts were recorded for this clonotype. The chain carries TRBV2 and TRBJ1-1; 7 nucleotides align to TRBD1. The CDR3 sequence is 15 residues long. Germline values: CDR1 SNHLY, CDR2 FYNNEI. V gave up 5 bases and J gave up 3 bases; unmatched junction bases: 9. The CDR3 DNA is TGTGCCAGCAGTCGACAGGGAATGGGATACACTGAAGCTTTCTTT. Amino acids: CASSRQGMGYTEAFF.

This clonotype has ten or more counts. The CDR3 here is CASSYSKGHTGELFF. CDR3 DNA: TGTGCCAGCAGTTACTCGAAAGGGCACACCGGGGAGCTGTTTTTT. The rearrangement links TRBV6-5 to TRBJ2-2; D ambiguous. This CDR3 has 15 amino acids. Germline V gives CDR1 MNHEY, CDR2 SVGAGI. Between the trimmed V and J ends, which lost 0 bases and 3 bases, there was a span of 8 bases.

This clonotype has only a few counts. This chain uses TRBV20-1 with TRBJ1-6; no firm D call. This CDR3 spans 15 amino acids. V lost 0 bases, J lost 5 bases, and 11 bases lay in between. CDR1 DFQATT and CDR2 SNEGSKA come from the germline V gene (reference sequence). The CDR3 DNA reads as TGCAGTGCTAGAGAGTGGGGTAGGGATAATTCACCCCTCCACTTT. Amino acid sequence: CSAREWGRDNSPLHF.

Many counts were recorded for this clonotype. The rearrangement joins TRBV20-1 to TRBJ2-7; 12 bases map to TRBD2. Germline V gene lookup returns CDR1 DFQATT and CDR2 SNEGSKA (reference sequence). The CDR3 covers 15 residues. The V and J ends lost 4 bases and 0 bases, in that order; junction bases with no gene match: 4. Here the CDR3 reads CSAKGLAGPSYEQYF. Here the CDR3 DNA reads TGCAGTGCTAAAGGACTAGCGGGACCCTCCTACGAGCAGTACTTC.

This clonotype has a count of ten or more. The chain employs TRBV20-1 and TRBJ1-5; TRBD1 might be the D (5 bases). Germline V CDR1 and CDR2: DFQATT, SNEGSKA (reference sequence). The CDR3 consists of 13 residues. The CDR3 bases are TGCAGCTCCTCATGGGGGATAGGGCAGCCCCAGCATTTT. Translation: CSSSWGIGQPQHF.

This clonotype was seen a handful of times. The rearrangement joins TRBV18 to TRBJ1-1; D remains ambiguous. The CDR3 length is 17 residues. Germline assignment: CDR1 KGHSH and CDR2 LQKENI. Trimming left V 1 base short and J 1 base short, with 16 bases between. CDR3 sequence: CASSPRAFGIRNTEAFF. In DNA form, the CDR3 reads TGTGCCAGCTCACCACGGGCCTTTGGTATCAGGAACACTGAAGCTTTCTTT.

This clonotype was seen repeatedly, ten times or more. The chain recombines TRBV11-2 with TRBJ2-3; the match to TRBD2 covers 7 bases. V lost 5 bases to trimming and J lost 6 bases; unmatched junction nucleotides: 11. The CDR3 contains 15 residues. From germline, CDR1 is SGHAT and CDR2 FQNNGV. CDR3 loop: CASSPSGRTADTQYF. CDR3 sequence (DNA): TGTGCCAGCAGCCCGTCCGGGAGGACCGCGGATACGCAGTATTTT.

This clonotype occurred many times. The chain combines TRBV20-1 with TRBJ1-5; 8 nucleotides align to TRBD1. CDR1 DFQATT and CDR2 SNEGSKA come from the germline V gene (reference sequence). Trimming removed 6 bases from V and 2 bases from J; junction bases left unmatched: 15. The CDR3 has 17 amino acids. This chain's CDR3 is CSARLDRGGLGNQPQHF. For the CDR3, the DNA is TGCAGTGCCCGCCTCGACAGGGGAGGGCTTGGCAATCAGCCCCAGCATTTT.

In its sample, this clonotype was seen many times. The chain is built from TRBV2 and TRBJ2-7; D perhaps matches TRBD1 (5 bases). This CDR3 spans 15 amino acids. The germline gives CDR1 SNHLY, CDR2 FYNNEI. V shed 6 bases and J shed 3 bases, with 18 bases lying between them. CDR3 in amino acids: CASRQGLRWNYEQYF. The DNA of the CDR3 is TGTGCCAGCAGGCAGGGTCTCAGGTGGAACTACGAGCAGTACTTC. The whole variable domain, filled in from reference TRBV2 and TRBJ2-7, reads EPEVTQTPSHQVTQMGQEVILRCVPISNHLYFYWYRQILGQKVEFLVSFYNNEISEKSEIFDDQFSVERPDGSNFTLKIRSTKLEDSAMYFCASRQGLRWNYEQYFGPGTRLTVT.

This clonotype came up many times. The genes are TRBV27 and TRBJ1-1; 9 nucleotides line up with TRBD1. Per the germline V gene, CDR1 is MNHEY and CDR2 is SMNVEV (reference sequence). The CDR3 totals 15 residues. Trimming cost V 3 bases and J 3 bases; bases outside gene matches: 5. The CDR3, as DNA: TGTGCCAGCAGTTTGGCCGGGACAGGGTACACTGAAGCTTTCTTT. Translation gives CASSLAGTGYTEAFF.

This clonotype appeared many times. The J gene is TRBJ1-6, the V gene TRBV7-2, with D perhaps TRBD1 (5 bases). The V gene lost 2 bases and the J gene lost 7 bases, with 12 bases spanning the gap. CDR1 and CDR2 from the germline V gene are SGHTA and FQGNSA. This CDR3 contains 15 residues. The CDR3, as DNA: TGTGCCAGCAGCTTATTCAGGGTACTGAATTCACCCCTCCACTTT. It translates to CASSLFRVLNSPLHF. Drawing the rest from reference TRBV7-2 and TRBJ1-6, the complete variable domain is GAGVSQSPSNKVTEKGKDVELRCDPISGHTALYWYRQSLGQGLEFLIYFQGNSAPDKSGLPSDRFSAERTGGSVSTLTIQRTQQEDSAVYLCASSLFRVLNSPLHFGNGTRLTVT.

To note about this clonotype: This may arise from a read error, as a much more abundant clone is one base away. This chain links TRBV7-8 with TRBJ1-5, with TRBD1 as a possible D gene (6 bases). The CDR3 length is 13 residues. The germline CDR1 and CDR2 sequences are SGHVS and FQNEAQ. CDR3 in DNA: TGTGCCAGCAGCGCACTACAGGGTCAGCTCCAGCGTTTT. Translation gives CASSALQGQLQRF.

This clonotype showed up just once. The chain links TRBV7-8 to TRBJ1-1, with D perhaps TRBD1 (5 bases). The CDR3 spans 15 residues. CDR1 and CDR2 (germline): SGHVS, FQNEAQ. The V and J ends lost 1 base and 5 bases respectively, with 14 bases between them. The DNA of the CDR3 is TGTGCCAGCAGCTTAGGTCTGGGGCCGAGGACTGAAGCTTTCTTT. This sequence encodes CASSLGLGPRTEAFF.

The chain employs TRBV24-1 and TRBJ1-5; TRBD1 might be the D (6 bases). Between the trimmed V and J ends, which lost 4 bases and 0 bases, there was a span of 9 bases. Germline loops: CDR1 KGHDR, CDR2 SFDVKD. The CDR3 loop spans 15 amino acids. In nucleotides, the CDR3 is TGTGCCACCAGTGACCCAGGGGATAGCAATCAGCCCCAGCATTTT. Residues: CATSDPGDSNQPQHF.

This clonotype was counted many times. The CDR3 DNA sequence: TGTGCCTGTGACAGCTCAGGAACCCAGTACTTC. This sequence encodes CACDSSGTQYF. This rearrangement joins TRBV30 to TRBJ2-5, with D possibly being TRBD1 (5 bases). The germline V gene has CDR1 GTSNPN and CDR2 SVGIG (reference sequence). The CDR3 covers 11 residues. V lost 6 bases and J lost 8, with 13 bases in between.

This clonotype was observed at least ten times. This rearrangement joins TRBV4-1 to TRBJ2-2; no reliable D call. The CDR3 sequence is 11 residues long. The germline gives CDR1 MGHRA, CDR2 YSYEKL. V lost 1 base and J lost 6, with 0 bases in between. CDR3 amino acids: CASSQAGELFF. DNA of the CDR3: TGCGCCAGCAGCCAAGCCGGGGAGCTGTTTTTT.

The chain joins TRBV28 to TRBJ1-1, with a tentative D call TRBD1 (5 bases). The CDR3 has 15 residues. V gave up 7 bases and J gave up 6 bases, with 21 bases separating them. Per germline, CDR1 MDHEN and CDR2 SYDVKM. The CDR3 here is CASTLPDSSVPEAFF. The CDR3, as DNA: TGTGCCAGCACTCTACCCGACAGTTCAGTCCCTGAAGCTTTCTTT. The variable domain in full, completed from reference TRBV28 and TRBJ1-1, reads DVKVTQSSRYLVKRTGEKVFLECVQDMDHENMFWYRQDPGLGLRLIYFSYDVKMKEKGDIPEGYSVSREKKERFSLILESASTNQTSMYLCASTLPDSSVPEAFFGQGTRLTVV.

This clonotype came up many times. The chain is built from TRBV28 and TRBJ2-7, with D perhaps TRBD2 (6 bases). The V and J ends lost 7 bases and 6 bases respectively, with 22 bases between them. Germline CDR1 reads MDHEN; CDR2 reads SYDVKM. The CDR3 length is 15 residues. CDR3 DNA sequence: TGTGCCAGCACCCTTGGGCGACTAGATCACGGCGAGCAGTACTTC. Its protein is CASTLGRLDHGEQYF.

The chain recombines TRBV28 with TRBJ2-7; D gene uncertain. This CDR3 spans 12 amino acids. Trimming took 8 bases from V and 0 from J, leaving 8 bases between them. The germline V gene encodes CDR1 MDHEN and CDR2 SYDVKM. The CDR3 DNA follows: TGTGCCAGCGCTGCGAGCTCCTACGAGCAGTACTTC. It specifies CASAASSYEQYF.

This clonotype was recorded at least ten times. V is TRBV3-1 and J is TRBJ2-7; TRBD2 aligns across 9 bases. J lost 5 bases, V lost 4 bases, and 12 bases had no gene match. The CDR3 has 16 amino acids. Germline CDR1 reads LGHDT; CDR2 reads YNNKEL (reference sequence). The CDR3 DNA reads TGTGCCAGCAGCCCAGGGTTTAGCGGGAGTGCCCACGAGCAGTACTTC. It specifies CASSPGFSGSAHEQYF.